This T cell receptor (beta chain) was obtained from a study of T cell repertoires in cytomegalovirus infection. One entry per CDR3 protein, called by TCRdb with MiXCR from the reads. The data contain some 180,000 distinct CDR3 sequences, 8% to 10% of them singletons. Broader study findings: Individuals carrying CMV plus the relevant HLA were identified by cumulative frequency of public TCR beta families.

In this sample, this clonotype turned up a few times. Its antigen is undetermined. One base away lies a much larger clone, so this may be a sequencing read error. This CDR3 is built from 14 residues. Germline V gene sequence: CDR1 SGHVS, CDR2 FNYEAQ. J is TRBJ1-5 and V is TRBV7-6; possibly TRBD1 for D (5 bases). The source of this sequence is a human donor in good health (CMV status not recorded). Some clones in this sample may be carry-over from other donors' samples. The sequenced material came from PBMCs. The CDR3, as DNA: TGTCCCAGCAGCTTAGACAGTGGCAATCAGCCCCAGCATTTT. This codes for CPSSLDSGNQPQHF.